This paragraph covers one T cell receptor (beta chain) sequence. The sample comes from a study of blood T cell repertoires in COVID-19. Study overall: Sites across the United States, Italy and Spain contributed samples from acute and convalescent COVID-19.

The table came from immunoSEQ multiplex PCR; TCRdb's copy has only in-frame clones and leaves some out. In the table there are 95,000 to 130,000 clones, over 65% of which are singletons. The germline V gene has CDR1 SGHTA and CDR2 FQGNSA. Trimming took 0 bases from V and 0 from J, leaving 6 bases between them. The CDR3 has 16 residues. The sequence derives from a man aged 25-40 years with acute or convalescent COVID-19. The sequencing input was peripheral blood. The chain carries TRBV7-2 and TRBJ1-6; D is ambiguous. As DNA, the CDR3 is TGTGCCAGCAGCTTAGCTTCGTCCTCCTATAATTCACCCCTCCACTTT. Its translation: CASSLASSSYNSPLHF.